This paragraph reports one T cell receptor (beta chain). Its antigen is not identified. This entry comes from a study of T-cell reconstitution after alpha-beta-depleted transplantation in children. This CDR3 comprises 14 residues. Germline lookup yields CDR1 SGDLS and CDR2 YYNGEE. The trim removed 2 bases at V and 3 bases at J, leaving 5 bases unmatched. The authors prepared the TCRbeta library with unique molecular identifiers. TCRdb redid the calling of the PCR reads with MiXCR, one entry per CDR3 protein. This table has about 980,000 distinct CDR3 sequences, roughly 29% appearing once. Findings of the study overall: Reportedly, only several hundred clones from non-depleted graft cells drove alpha-beta T-cell counts at about two months. Elevated TCRbeta diversity at day 60 was traced, in some patients, to surviving recipient T cells and thymic progenitors. From newly produced T cells came most of the T-cell counts and diversity one year after transplant.

This sequence originates from a boy under two years old who had a stem cell transplant for SCID, so the T cells may come from the graft donor. This specimen was PBMCs, mostly from graft donor cells, taken 360 days after TCRalphabeta/CD19-depleted stem cell transplant. V gene TRBV9 combines with J gene TRBJ2-7; 7 nucleotides line up with TRBD2. The CDR3 protein is CASSVPWGGYEQYF. The CDR3 coding sequence is TGTGCCAGCAGCGTTCCCTGGGGGGGCTACGAGCAGTACTTC. The whole variable domain, filled in from reference TRBV9 and TRBJ2-7, reads DSGVTQTPKHLITATGQRVTLRCSPRSGDLSVYWYQQSLDQGLQFLIQYYNGEERAKGNILERFSAQQFPDLHSELNLSSLELGDSALYFCASSVPWGGYEQYFGPGTRLTVT.